This T cell receptor beta chain was identified in a study of blood T cell repertoires in COVID-19 (dated by TCRdb to between 2020 and 2021). About the study as a whole: Samples from collaborators originated in the United States, Italy and Spain and spanned both the acute and convalescent phases of COVID-19. The prospective study material was composed of cDNA or gDNA derived from T cells, B-cell-depleted T cells, or PBMCs. Subjects who had been exposed to COVID-19, were actively infected with it, or had recovered from it provided the deeply sampled blood TCRbeta repertoires that made up the dataset. The repertoires were released in a freely available public database meant as a resource for research on the immune response to SARS-CoV-2. The samples were drawn from the first 160 participants of the ongoing ImmuneRACE study and from 1,254 subjects provided by 6 global collaborators. A de-identified subject ID, COVID-19 status, age in years and sex were almost always included in the sample metadata. Where available, HLA class I and class II types were taken from metadata supplied by the sample provider and were not determined by assay-based typing. Paper-wide results and their limitations: The quantity of clinical and demographic metadata differed by source and by participant and was supplied without curation.

TCRbeta CDR3 regions were amplified from genomic DNA by means of the immunoSEQ Assay, a bias-controlled multiplex PCR. On the study's bioinformatics: Within the assay, amplification of reference gene primers was used to estimate how many nucleated cells each sample contained. To quantify the absolute abundance of each unique TCRbeta CDR3 rearrangement, sequence reads were collapsed and filtered. For each sample, productive Simpson clonality was calculated by taking the square root of Simpson's diversity index across productive rearrangements. TCRdb limited this immuneACCESS table to in-frame rearrangements with V and J called. A share of clones is missing; checked studies link under half to unresolved V genes, and the rest is unexplained. The V and J calls and clone size come from that table; D and trimming were worked out from the DNA. Across this sample there are some 200,000 clones, with under 85% seen only once. Clones ranked in the top ten supply roughly 6.6% of the sample.

Whole blood was collected in K2EDTA tubes by collaborating institutions according to the institutions' own protocols. For TCRbeta analysis, collaborators shipped samples as frozen whole blood, isolated PBMCs, or DNA extracted from either of those sample types. A word on this clone: The clone's antigen remains unknown. No quality values exist for individual bases; no much larger clone is one base distant.

Sequencing used peripheral blood. This clonotype was obtained from a woman aged 40 to 50 with acute or convalescent COVID-19.

This receptor has the CDR3 CASSLGQGASVSGANVLTF. The nucleotide sequence reads as follows: TGTGCCAGCAGCCTCGGACAGGGGGCGTCGGTCTCTGGGGCCAACGTCCTGACTTTC. The chain uses TRBV7-9 and TRBJ2-6; the central 11 bases match TRBD1. From the cysteine through the phenylalanine, the CDR3 covers 19 amino acids. Kept here is only the CDR3 DNA, which spans 57 bases and is read in frame from base 1. Here V drops 5 bases and J drops 0 bases, and the junction holds 9 bases not matched to any gene. CDR1 and CDR2, per the germline V gene (reference sequence), are SEHNR and FQNEAQ.